Below are 15 T cell receptor beta chains sequenced from a single sample in a study of PD-L1 blockade in urothelial cancer. The method was immunoSEQ multiplex PCR; TCRdb's version includes in-frame clones alone and lacks a portion of them. In the table there are 50,000 to 70,000 clones, roughly four fifths of which are singletons. Time point here: pretreatment peripheral blood. The sequencing here drew on PBMCs, taken around atezolizumab (anti-PD-L1) treatment. The source of these receptors is a man aged 65-85 years with urothelial cancer.

This clone was picked up a small number of times. The chain combines TRBV4-2 with TRBJ2-7, with a tentative D call TRBD1 (6 bases). CDR1 and CDR2 (germline): LGHNA, YNFKEQ. This CDR3 comprises 16 residues. Trimming removed 0 bases at V and 2 bases at J, with 14 bases between. The CDR3, as DNA: TGTGCCAGCAGCCAAGAATTCGCACAGGGAACCTACGAGCAGTACTTC. This encodes CASSQEFAQGTYEQYF.

The V call is TRBV11-1, the J call TRBJ2-7; TRBD1 matches at 10 bases. The germline V gene has CDR1 SGHAT and CDR2 FQDESV (reference sequence). The CDR3 spans 17 residues. J was trimmed by 4 bases and V by 5 bases; bases with no gene match: 14. In DNA form, the CDR3 reads TGTGCCAGCAGCCCGCAGTCCGGGACAGGGGACCCATACGAGCAGTACTTC. It translates to CASSPQSGTGDPYEQYF.

The rearrangement joins TRBV4-1 to TRBJ2-3, with TRBD2 as a possible D gene (6 bases). V lost 1 base to trimming and J lost 4 bases, with 12 bases between them. The CDR3 covers 15 residues. The germline CDR1 and CDR2 sequences are MGHRA and YSYEKL. The CDR3 DNA reads TGCGCCAGCAGCCAAGGCCAGCCGGGGGCAGATACGCAGTATTTT. It specifies CASSQGQPGADTQYF.

This chain uses TRBV6-5 with TRBJ1-1; D call uncertain. Trimming took 6 bases from V and 5 from J, leaving 19 bases between them. CDR3 size: 15 residues. Germline assignment: CDR1 MNHEY and CDR2 SVGAGI. The CDR3 sequence: CASSYTRAGGTEAFF. CDR3 in DNA: TGTGCCAGCAGCTATACTCGGGCGGGCGGGACTGAAGCTTTCTTT.

This rearrangement joins TRBV19 to TRBJ1-3, with D possibly TRBD1 on 5 matching bases. CDR3 length equals 15 residues. Trimming cost V 4 bases and J 4 bases, with 14 bases left between them. From germline, CDR1 is LNHDA and CDR2 SQIVND (reference sequence). Here the CDR3 DNA reads TGTGCCAGTAGTAAGGACCGACAGTTCGGAAACACCATATATTTT. It encodes CASSKDRQFGNTIYF. Combining the CDR3 with reference TRBV19 and TRBJ1-3 gives the whole variable domain DGGITQSPKYLFRKEGQNVTLSCEQNLNHDAMYWYRQDPGQGLRLIYYSQIVNDFQKGDIAEGYSVSREKKESFPLTVTSAQKNPTAFYLCASSKDRQFGNTIYFGEGSWLTVV.

The chain carries TRBV27 and TRBJ2-1, with 8 bases that match TRBD2. This CDR3 has 15 residues. Germline lookup yields CDR1 MNHEY and CDR2 SMNVEV (reference sequence). V lost 2 bases to trimming and J lost 10 bases; unmatched junction nucleotides: 10. CDR3: CASSLQVAGYEEQFF. As DNA, the CDR3 is TGTGCCAGCAGTTTACAGGTAGCGGGATACGAGGAGCAGTTCTTC.

The chain joins TRBV6-5 to TRBJ2-5; a possible D gene is TRBD2 (5 bases). The germline V gene has CDR1 MNHEY and CDR2 SVGAGI. The CDR3 sequence is 13 residues long. V was trimmed by 6 bases and J by 3 bases, leaving 11 bases between them. The CDR3 protein is CASRDTGKETQYF. The CDR3 region has the DNA TGTGCCAGCAGGGATACGGGGAAAGAGACCCAGTACTTC.

This chain joins TRBV19 and TRBJ1-1; no firm D call. V lost 3 bases and J 4 bases, leaving 15 bases between the germline ends. This CDR3 has 15 residues. Germline V gene lookup returns CDR1 LNHDA and CDR2 SQIVND (reference sequence). The CDR3 coding sequence is TGTGCCAGTAGTATGCGCGGGGTAAGCGGCACTGAAGCTTTCTTT. Protein: CASSMRGVSGTEAFF. Supplemented by reference TRBV19 and TRBJ1-1, the full variable domain reads DGGITQSPKYLFRKEGQNVTLSCEQNLNHDAMYWYRQDPGQGLRLIYYSQIVNDFQKGDIAEGYSVSREKKESFPLTVTSAQKNPTAFYLCASSMRGVSGTEAFFGQGTRLTVV.

This clone was observed once. The rearrangement uses TRBV7-9 and TRBJ1-4; D is possibly TRBD1 (6 bases). The V end was cut by 7 bases, the J end by 5 bases, with 11 bases between. The germline CDR1 and CDR2 sequences are SEHNR and FQNEAQ (reference sequence). This CDR3 has 13 residues. Written as DNA, the CDR3 is TGTGCCAGCACTTTACAGGGAAATGAAAAACTGTTTTTT. It yields the protein CASTLQGNEKLFF.

This clone appeared once. V usage is TRBV19 and J usage is TRBJ2-7; 9 bases map to TRBD2. V lost 4 bases to trimming and J lost 1 base; unmatched junction nucleotides: 5. CDR1 is LNHDA, CDR2 SQIVND, per germline (reference sequence). This CDR3 comprises 15 residues. The CDR3 region has the DNA TGTGCCAGTAGTAGGCTAGCGGGGACTTCCTACGAGCAGTACTTC. Protein product: CASSRLAGTSYEQYF.

The V and J genes are TRBV9 and TRBJ2-1; weak D call: TRBD2 (5 bases). In germline, CDR1 is SGDLS, CDR2 YYNGEE. CDR3 length: 17 amino acids. V lost 3 bases and J 6 bases, leaving 22 bases between the germline ends. The CDR3 protein is CASSGDRGQRTFNEQFF. In nucleotides, the CDR3 is TGTGCCAGCAGCGGGGATCGAGGGCAGCGAACTTTCAATGAGCAGTTCTTC.

The chain recombines TRBV12-5 with TRBJ2-7, with 7 bases aligning to TRBD2. There are 15 residues in the CDR3. Per germline, CDR1 LGHNT and CDR2 FRNRAP. V shed 3 bases, J shed 2 bases, and the junction held 7 bases outside the gene matches. The CDR3 is CASGFGGSVTYEQYF. CDR3 DNA: TGTGCTAGTGGTTTTGGCGGGAGTGTAACCTACGAGCAGTACTTC. The full variable domain, rest sourced from reference TRBV12-5 and TRBJ2-7, is DARVTQTPRHKVTEMGQEVTMRCQPILGHNTVFWYRQTMMQGLELLAYFRNRAPLDDSGMPKDRFSAEMPDATLATLKIQPSEPRDSAVYFCASGFGGSVTYEQYFGPGTRLTVT.

The chain carries TRBV13 and TRBJ2-5; perhaps TRBD2 as D (6 bases). The CDR3 covers 14 residues. Germline V gene lookup returns CDR1 PRHDT and CDR2 FYEKMQ (reference sequence). Deletions cut 5 bases from V and 3 bases from J, with 13 bases between. The chain's CDR3 is CASSVTGLKETQYF. CDR3 bases: TGTGCCAGCAGCGTGACGGGACTTAAAGAGACCCAGTACTTC.

This clone was recorded once. J is TRBJ1-1 and V is TRBV9; 9 bases are shared with TRBD1. The CDR3 is 16 amino acids. The J segment lost 1 base and the V segment lost 2 bases, leaving 6 bases of the junction unmatched. The germline gives CDR1 SGDLS, CDR2 YYNGEE. CDR3 in DNA: TGTGCCAGCAGCGTGGGGACAGGGTCATCGAACACTGAAGCTTTCTTT. Protein: CASSVGTGSSNTEAFF. Drawing the rest from reference TRBV9 and TRBJ1-1, the complete variable domain is DSGVTQTPKHLITATGQRVTLRCSPRSGDLSVYWYQQSLDQGLQFLIQYYNGEERAKGNILERFSAQQFPDLHSELNLSSLELGDSALYFCASSVGTGSSNTEAFFGQGTRLTVV.

The chain is built from TRBV11-3 and TRBJ2-1, with D hard to call. The CDR3 extends over 12 amino acids. Germline assignment: CDR1 SGHNT and CDR2 YENEEA. The ends were cut back, 3 bases at V and 5 bases at J, with 5 bases in the middle. CDR3 nucleotide sequence: TGTGCCAGCAGCTTCAGTAACAATGAGCAGTTCTTC. Protein: CASSFSNNEQFF.